The TCR beta chain described here comes from a study of blood T cell repertoires in COVID-19 (dated by TCRdb to 2020 to 2021). For context, the study as a whole: Samples from collaborators originated in the United States, Italy and Spain and spanned both the acute and convalescent phases of COVID-19. The material from the prospective study consisted of cDNA or gDNA derived from T cells, B-cell-depleted T cells, or PBMCs. The dataset comprised deeply sampled blood TCRbeta repertoires from subjects exposed to, actively infected with, or recovered from COVID-19. The repertoires were made available in a free public database intended to serve as a resource for research on the immune response to SARS-CoV-2. Samples were obtained from the ongoing ImmuneRACE study (first 160 participants) and from 1,254 subjects provided by 6 global collaborators. Nearly every sample came with metadata listing a de-identified subject ID, COVID-19 status, age in years and sex. Where available, HLA class I and class II types were taken from metadata supplied by the sample provider and were not determined by assay-based typing.

Remarks on this clone: The antigen it binds to is not known. No qualities accompany the bases; no much larger clone lies one base away.

The CDR3 measures 13 amino acids from cysteine to phenylalanine. Only CDR3 DNA is held: 39 bases, read in frame from base 1. CDR1 is given as SGHRS and CDR2 as YFSETQ, both from the germline V gene. V ends up 4 bases short and J 7 bases short, with an unmatched junction base count of 3. The study at large found these results: The quantity of clinical and demographic metadata differed by source and by participant and was supplied without curation.

TCRbeta CDR3 regions were amplified from genomic DNA using the immunoSEQ Assay, a bias-controlled multiplex PCR. Under the source paper's analysis protocol: Nucleated cell counts per sample were estimated from amplification of reference gene primers within the assay. To quantify the absolute abundance of each unique TCRbeta CDR3 rearrangement, sequence reads were collapsed and filtered. For each sample, productive Simpson clonality was calculated as the square root of Simpson's diversity index across productive rearrangements. Here the immuneACCESS table is served through TCRdb, limited to in-frame sequences with V and J called. Missing clones are a known gap in these copies; in checked studies unresolved V genes cover under half, and the rest lacks a known reason. D and trimming come from the DNA, and the V and J calls and clone size come from that table. The sample table contains fewer than 300,000 clones; only one count was recorded for approximately 86% of them. Jointly, the top ten make up roughly 3.1% of the sample.

Each collaborating institution followed its own protocols to collect whole blood in K2EDTA tubes. For TCRbeta analysis, collaborators shipped samples in one of three forms: frozen whole blood, isolated PBMCs, or DNA extracted from either of those sample types. The sample taken for sequencing was peripheral blood. The sequence came from a woman aged 18-35 years with acute or convalescent COVID-19. The chain is encoded by TRBV5-1 joined to TRBJ2-7; TRBD2 lines up with 12 middle nucleotides. The nucleotides are TGCGCCAGCAGCAGTCTAGCGGGAGGGGAGCAGTACTTC. Translation gives CASSSLAGGEQYF.